The rows below give T cell receptor beta chains drawn from one sample of a study of chemoradiotherapy in HPV16-positive cancers. TCRdb's table, derived via immunoSEQ multiplex PCR, lists solely in-frame clones and lacks some. The repertoire holds 9,500 to 15,000 clones, with 86% as singletons. Here the sequenced sample was blood, taken from a patient who underwent chemoradiotherapy. These receptor sequences come from a human donor with HPV-associated anogenital cancer. The CDR3 runs from the conserved cysteine through the conserved F or W. The D gene is left open where the match is weak. Expanded clones get a size class; other rows say once, few or many, or leave the size out.

>TRBV5-1|TRBJ1-2|once|TRBD1
TGCGCCAGCAGTCCTCGACAGGGCGGGGGTGGCTACACCTTC
CASSPRQGGGGYTF
>TRBV18|TRBJ1-1|NA|NA
TGTGCCAGCTCACCGGACCTATCAAACACTGAAGCTTTCTTT
CASSPDLSNTEAFF
>TRBV30|TRBJ2-3|NA|TRBD1
TGTGCCTGGATAACAGGGGGAGATACGCAGTATTTT
CAWITGGDTQYF
>TRBV5-1|TRBJ2-5|NA|NA
TGCGCCAGCAGCTTGGCCCAACCCCAAGAGACCCAGTACTTC
CASSLAQPQETQYF
>TRBV19|TRBJ1-6|NA|NA
TGTGCCAGTAGTATAGAACAGCCGGCCTATAATTCACCCCTCCATTTT
CASSIEQPAYNSPLHF
>TRBV27|TRBJ2-7|NA|NA
TGTGCCACCCCTGGGGACGAGCAGTACTTC
CATPGDEQYF
>TRBV7-3|TRBJ2-2|NA|TRBD2
TGTGCCAGCAGTACTAGCGGGGGTGGTACCGGGGAGCTGTTTTTT
CASSTSGGGTGELFF
>TRBV10-3|TRBJ1-1|NA|TRBD1
TGTGCCATCAGTACCGACAGGGTCACTGAAGCTTTCTTT
CAISTDRVTEAFF
>TRBV14|TRBJ2-5|NA|TRBD1
TGTGCCAGCAGTCTTTTTCCGGGACAGGGAGTGGGCCCCCAAGAGACCCAGTACTTC
CASSLFPGQGVGPQETQYF
>TRBV30|TRBJ1-3|NA|TRBD1
TGTGCCTGGAGGACAGGGGGAACTGGAAACACCATATATTTT
CAWRTGGTGNTIYF
>TRBV6-5|TRBJ2-7|NA|TRBD1
TGTGCCAGCAGTACCCTCAGGGGACAGGGCTACGAGCAGTACTTC
CASSTLRGQGYEQYF
>TRBV5-1|TRBJ1-5|NA|TRBD1
TGCGCCAGCAGCTCAACCGGGACAGGGCAGCCCCAGCATTTT
CASSSTGTGQPQHF
>TRBV2|TRBJ2-1|NA|NA
TGTGCCAGCAGTGTGGACTGGAGCTCCTACAATGAGCAGTTCTTC
CASSVDWSSYNEQFF
>TRBV9|TRBJ1-1|NA|NA
TGTGCCAGCAGCACCACGGGGAACACTGAAGCTTTCTTT
CASSTTGNTEAFF
>TRBV9|TRBJ2-3|NA|NA
TGTGCCAGCAGCGTAGCCCCCGGATACACAGATACGCAGTATTTT
CASSVAPGYTDTQYF
>TRBV6-5|TRBJ2-7|NA|TRBD2
TGTGCCAGCAGTTATTATGCGGGGGGAAGACACGAGCAGTACTTC
CASSYYAGGRHEQYF
>TRBV30|TRBJ1-5|NA|TRBD1
TGTGCCTGGAGTGTACGTGGGACAGGGATAAAGCCCCAGCATTTT
CAWSVRGTGIKPQHF
>TRBV27|TRBJ1-5|NA|NA
TGTGCCAGCAGTTTATCAGGGGGGCTTCGCAATCAGCCCCAGCATTTT
CASSLSGGLRNQPQHF
>TRBV19|TRBJ2-1|NA|TRBD2
TGTGCCAGTAGTATAGTGCGTCTAGCGGGGGGGAAATCCTACAATGAGCAGTTCTTC
CASSIVRLAGGKSYNEQFF
>TRBV19|TRBJ1-6|NA|TRBD1
TGTGCCACCGGGACAGTTGATTCACCCCTCCACTTT
CATGTVDSPLHF
>TRBV7-3|TRBJ2-6|once|NA
TGTGCCAGCAGCTTGGAAGGGTCTGGGGCCAACGTCCTGACTTTC
CASSLEGSGANVLTF
>TRBV19|TRBJ1-1|NA|NA
TGTGCCAACCCATCGCCTGGGCTGGGTTTTAGGTGGAACACTGAAGCTTTCTTT
CANPSPGLGFRWNTEAFF
>TRBV11-2|TRBJ1-5|NA|NA
TGTGCCAGCAGCTTAGACCCAGTCTATCAGCCCCAGCATTTT
CASSLDPVYQPQHF
>TRBV30|TRBJ2-3|once|NA
TGTGCCTGGAGTTATGGGGGGCGCTCAGATACGCAGTATTTT
CAWSYGGRSDTQYF
>TRBV5-5|TRBJ2-7|NA|NA
TGTGCCAGCAGCCCCGGCCCGCCGTTGGACTACGAGCAGTACTTC
CASSPGPPLDYEQYF
>TRBV5-6|TRBJ2-2|NA|NA
TGTGCCAGCAGTCCGACAGTCCTCACCGGGGAGCTGTTTTTT
CASSPTVLTGELFF
>TRBV4-1|TRBJ1-5|NA|TRBD1
TGCGCCAGCAGCCAGGCCGGGACAGGGAATCAGCCCCAGCATTTT
CASSQAGTGNQPQHF
>TRBV6-1|TRBJ2-1|NA|NA
TGTGCCAGCAGTGGCCCTGAGCCGGGGCTAAACTCCTACAATGAGCAGTTCTTC
CASSGPEPGLNSYNEQFF
>TRBV7-9|TRBJ2-7|NA|NA
TGTGCCAGCAGCTTATACTGGACAGACGAGCAGTACTTC
CASSLYWTDEQYF
>TRBV7-2|TRBJ2-7|once|NA
TGTGCCAGCAGCTTTGGGGGCAGCTCCTACGAGCAGTACTTC
CASSFGGSSYEQYF
>TRBV7-8|TRBJ1-2|few|NA
TGTGCCAGCAGCCCCGTTACAAGGGACCCACACTTC
CASSPVTRDPHF
>TRBV5-1|TRBJ2-3|NA|NA
TGCGCCAGCAGCTTGGAGGGGCTCACCACAGATACGCAGTATTTT
CASSLEGLTTDTQYF
>TRBV6-5|TRBJ2-7|NA|TRBD1
TGTGCCAGCAGCCACGAGGGACAGGGGGCCCACGAGCAGTACTTC
CASSHEGQGAHEQYF
>TRBV5-4|TRBJ2-5|NA|NA
TGTGCCAGCAGCTTTAGAGAGACCCAGTACTTC
CASSFRETQYF
>TRBV15|TRBJ2-3|NA|NA
TGTGCCACCAGCCCCCAGTCGGGGGATACGCAGTATTTT
CATSPQSGDTQYF
>TRBV6-5|TRBJ1-2|few|TRBD1
TGTGCCAGCAGGACAGGGGGCGCCGGCTACACCTTC
CASRTGGAGYTF
>TRBV7-9|TRBJ2-6|few|NA
TGTGCCAGCAGCCCCGTTATTTCTGGGGCCAACGTCCTGACTTTC
CASSPVISGANVLTF
>TRBV27|TRBJ1-1|few|TRBD1
TGTGCCAGCAGTTTGATTGGGGACAGGGGGACTGAAGCTTTCTTT
CASSLIGDRGTEAFF
>TRBV30|TRBJ1-5|NA|TRBD1
TGTGCCTGGAGCAACAGGGGTGGTGATCAGCCCCAGCATTTT
CAWSNRGGDQPQHF
>TRBV5-1|TRBJ1-4|NA|NA
TGCGCCAGCAGCGGGGCCGGGAGCCGAAGTGAAAAACTGTTTTTT
CASSGAGSRSEKLFF
>TRBV5-1|TRBJ1-1|NA|NA
TGCGCCAGCAGCTATCAATGGGGGGGCAACACTGAAGCTTTCTTT
CASSYQWGGNTEAFF
>TRBV6-5|TRBJ2-7|NA|NA
TGTGCCAGCAGTAATTTCTACGAGCAGTACTTC
CASSNFYEQYF
>TRBV7-8|TRBJ2-3|NA|NA
TGTGCCAGCAGCTTAGTTGGAGGCTTAGGGTCAGATACGCAGTATTTT
CASSLVGGLGSDTQYF
>TRBV5-4|TRBJ1-2|NA|TRBD1
TGTGCCAGCATCCTTCAGGGGACAGGGATTCGCTATGGCTACACCTTC
CASILQGTGIRYGYTF
>TRBV5-1|TRBJ2-1|NA|TRBD2
TGCGCCAGCAGCTCCCCGGGACTAGCGGGGAAAGAGCAGTTCTTC
CASSSPGLAGKEQFF
>TRBV7-2|TRBJ2-1|NA|TRBD1
TGTGCCAGCAGCCTGGACAGGGGGCTTGTGAATGAGCAGTTCTTC
CASSLDRGLVNEQFF
>TRBV7-6|TRBJ1-4|NA|TRBD1
TGTGCCAGCAGCTTCAGCCCGGGACAGGGCGAAAAACTGTTTTTT
CASSFSPGQGEKLFF
>TRBV7-9|TRBJ1-5|NA|NA
TGTGCCAGCAGCTTCGGAGGGAATGGCCAGCCCCAGCATTTT
CASSFGGNGQPQHF
>TRBV5-4|TRBJ2-1|NA|NA
TGTGCCAGCAGCTTTGGGGGGAAAAACAATGAGCAGTTCTTC
CASSFGGKNNEQFF
>TRBV6-4|TRBJ2-1|once|NA
TGTGCCAGCAGTGCCGGGCCTAACAATGAGCAGTTCTTC
CASSAGPNNEQFF
>TRBV6-6|TRBJ2-2|NA|NA
TGTGCCTCCACCAGTATGAGGGAGCTGTTTTTT
CASTSMRELFF